The rows below give T cell receptor beta chains drawn from one sample of a study of identical twins. TCRdb recomputed calls from the 5' RACE reads with MiXCR, one row per CDR3 protein. The table includes 1.5 million to 2 million distinct CDR3 sequences, less than 40% detected once. Input material: cord blood. These TCRs come from a newborn girl in good health. Each CDR3 is given with its conserved first and last residue. A D gene is named only where the DNA matches it firmly. Size is stated for part of the rows, as once, few or many counts, or as a class when the clone is expanded.

abundance,v_gene,j_gene,d_gene,CDR3nt,CDR3aa
few,TRBV9,TRBJ1-4,NA,TGTGCCAGCAGCGTAGAGAGGGAGGGGAATGAAAAACTGTTTTTT,CASSVEREGNEKLFF
NA,TRBV6-2/TRBV6-3,TRBJ2-7,NA,TGTGCCAGCAAGATCAGGGCCTACAATGAGCAGTACTTC,CASKIRAYNEQYF
NA,TRBV28,TRBJ1-5,TRBD1,TGTGCCAGCAGTTTATTGGGAAGGGGGCGCGACCAGCCCCAGCATTTT,CASSLLGRGRDQPQHF
NA,TRBV10-3,TRBJ1-6,NA,TGTGCCATCAGGCGGGATGGCGGGGACTCATCCCTCCACTTT,CAIRRDGGDSSLHF
NA,TRBV20-1,TRBJ1-2,TRBD1,TGCAGTGCTAGAGGAGACAGGGGGGACTATGGCTACACCTTC,CSARGDRGDYGYTF
NA,TRBV20-1,TRBJ2-1,TRBD2,TGCAGTGCTACCAAGCAACCGGGACTAGACTACAATGAGCAGTTCTTC,CSATKQPGLDYNEQFF
NA,TRBV5-1,TRBJ1-2,NA,TGCGCCAGCAGCCTCGGGGGATATGGCCACACCTTC,CASSLGGYGHTF
NA,TRBV27,TRBJ1-2,NA,TGTGCCAGCAGTCCAGGGGCTGTGGGGGGCTACACCTTC,CASSPGAVGGYTF
few,TRBV4-1,TRBJ2-4,NA,TGCGCCAGCAGCCATGCCCCGAAAAAGGTATCCAAAAACATTCAGTACTTC,CASSHAPKKVSKNIQYF
few,TRBV5-1,TRBJ2-3,TRBD1,TGCGCCAGCAGACGAAAGGACAGGGACGGAAATAGAGATACGCAGTATTTT,CASRRKDRDGNRDTQYF
few,TRBV28,TRBJ2-1,TRBD2,TGTGCCAGCAGTTTTGACGGGAGGGCCGCCTACAATGAGCAGTTCTTC,CASSFDGRAAYNEQFF
many,TRBV5-1,TRBJ1-6,TRBD1,TGCGCCAGCAGCTCGGACAGGGACTATAATTCACCCCTCCACTTT,CASSSDRDYNSPLHF
NA,TRBV28,TRBJ2-7,TRBD2,TGTGCCAGCAGTGGGGGACTAGCTAGGAGCTCCTACGAGCAGTACTTC,CASSGGLARSSYEQYF
NA,TRBV2,TRBJ1-5,TRBD1,TGTGCCAGCAAGTCGCGGACAGGGGGATTGTTTCAGCCCCAGCATTTT,CASKSRTGGLFQPQHF
NA,TRBV4-2,TRBJ1-1,TRBD1,TGTGCCAGCAGGTTAGACAGGGAGAACACTGAAGCTTTCTTT,CASRLDRENTEAFF
NA,TRBV5-4,TRBJ2-4,TRBD2,TGTGCCAGCAGCTTGGCCGGGTGGGAGGGGAAAAACATTCAGTACTTC,CASSLAGWEGKNIQYF
NA,TRBV12-3/TRBV12-4,TRBJ2-7,NA,TGTGCCAGCAGTGAGGGGGGCCAGTACGAGCAGTACTTC,CASSEGGQYEQYF
many,TRBV12-3/TRBV12-4,TRBJ1-2,NA,TGTGCCAGCAGTTTACGGGGGGCTGACTATGGCTACACCTTC,CASSLRGADYGYTF
once,TRBV6-1,TRBJ2-7,TRBD2,TGTGCCAGCAGTGAACCATCCCTAGCGGGGGGGCCCGGCTCCTACGAGCAGTACTTC,CASSEPSLAGGPGSYEQYF
once,TRBV10-3,TRBJ1-3,TRBD1,TGTGCCATCAGCACAGGGGGCACTGGAAACACCATATATTTT,CAISTGGTGNTIYF
NA,TRBV5-1,TRBJ1-4,NA,TGCGCCAGCAGCTTGGGGAACAGGGCAACTAATGAAAAACTGTTTTTT,CASSLGNRATNEKLFF
once,TRBV10-3,TRBJ2-2,NA,TGTGCCATCAAAGAGGCTAACACCGGGGAGCTGTTTTTT,CAIKEANTGELFF
few,TRBV29-1,TRBJ2-1,TRBD2,TGCAGCGTCGGGAAGAGGGGAAGTAGGCTAGCGGGAGTCCTAGATGAGCAGTTCTTC,CSVGKRGSRLAGVLDEQFF
NA,TRBV20-1,TRBJ2-3,TRBD2,TGCAGTGCTACACGACTAGCGGCCACAGATACGCAGTATTTT,CSATRLAATDTQYF
few,TRBV5-1,TRBJ2-3,TRBD2,TGCGCCAGCAGCTATCGGGGGGGGCTCCCTAGCACAGATACGCAGTATTTT,CASSYRGGLPSTDTQYF
few,TRBV29-1,TRBJ2-2,NA,TGCAGCGTTGAAGACAGGGGATCCGGGGAGCTGTTTTTT,CSVEDRGSGELFF
many,TRBV29-1,TRBJ2-3,TRBD2,TGCAGCGACATAGCGGGAGGGCCCACAGATACGCAGTATTTT,CSDIAGGPTDTQYF
NA,TRBV12-3/TRBV12-4,TRBJ2-4,TRBD1,TGTGCCAGCAGTCCTCGACAGGGGTTAGCCAAAAACATTCAGTACTTC,CASSPRQGLAKNIQYF
NA,TRBV5-1,TRBJ1-1,NA,TGCGCCAGCAGCTCAGGAAGGGGAGCGAACACTGAAGCTTTCTTT,CASSSGRGANTEAFF
few,TRBV12-3/TRBV12-4,TRBJ2-3,NA,TGTGCCAGCAGTTTGGCCGGCTTACAAACCATAGATACGCAGTATTTT,CASSLAGLQTIDTQYF
NA,TRBV13,TRBJ1-1,NA,TGTGCCAGCAGCCCCAAGGGGTTATTGCGCGCTGAAGCTTTCTTT,CASSPKGLLRAEAFF
NA,TRBV29-1,TRBJ1-1,NA,TGCAGCGTTAGGTCGAGGGTTAACACTGAAGCTTTCTTT,CSVRSRVNTEAFF
NA,TRBV6-6,TRBJ2-4,NA,TGTGCCAGCAGTTCCGGACAGGGAGGACTAGCCAAAGACATTCAGTACTTC,CASSSGQGGLAKDIQYF
NA,TRBV5-8,TRBJ1-6,NA,TGTGCCAGCAGTTGGGACGGCCCCCATGCGTATAATTCACCCCTCCACTTT,CASSWDGPHAYNSPLHF
NA,TRBV29-1,TRBJ2-2,TRBD1,TGCAGCGCGGCGCGGACAGGGGGCGCGAACACCGGGGAGCTGTTTTTT,CSAARTGGANTGELFF
NA,TRBV10-3,TRBJ2-2,NA,TGTGCCATCAGACCAGAGGACACCGGGGAGCTGTTTTTT,CAIRPEDTGELFF
few,TRBV20-1,TRBJ2-1,NA,TGCAGTGCTAGTATATCCGGGCCCAGCTCCTACAATGAGCAGTTCTTC,CSASISGPSSYNEQFF
few,TRBV5-1,TRBJ2-1,NA,TGCGCCAGCACCGGGCGGGGGCCCTTCGGGAATGAGCAGTTCTTC,CASTGRGPFGNEQFF
NA,TRBV28,TRBJ1-1,NA,TGTGCCAGCAGTTTAATGGCGGGCCGAGGGACTGAAGCTTTCTTT,CASSLMAGRGTEAFF
NA,TRBV10-3,TRBJ2-7,TRBD1,TGTGCCATCAGTGACCCGGGACAGGGGGCCGACGAGCAGTACTTC,CAISDPGQGADEQYF
few,TRBV12-3/TRBV12-4,TRBJ2-1,TRBD2,TGTGCCAGCAGGCTACTAGCGGGGTTCTACAATGAGCAGTTCTTC,CASRLLAGFYNEQFF
NA,TRBV6-6,TRBJ1-2,NA,TGTGCCAGCAGTTACTCGACAGGCTACTATGGCTACACCTTC,CASSYSTGYYGYTF
NA,TRBV9,TRBJ2-6,NA,TGTGCCAGCAGCGTAGGGCCGGGGGACGGGGCCAACGTCCTGACTTTC,CASSVGPGDGANVLTF